Listed here is a single TCR beta chain. What it binds is unknown. TCRdb re-derived calls from the 5' RACE reads in MiXCR, one entry per CDR3 protein. Among 65,000 to 90,000 distinct CDR3 sequences listed, roughly 7.7% were seen once. These data belong to a study of T cells after yellow fever vaccination. General observations from the study: Peaking faster, on day 5 versus 15, the secondary response was nonetheless weaker. Abundant clonotypes from the bulk population could have been carried over as contaminants into FACS-sorted repertoires.

This TCR came from a man in his thirties or forties who received the YFV17D yellow fever vaccine. Sample: CD8+ T cells sorted from PBMCs, taken on the day of the yellow fever booster vaccination.

In DNA, the CDR3 is TGTGCCAGCAGCTTAAGTTCTAGTTCGTACGAGCAGTACTTC. This encodes CASSLSSSSYEQYF. This chain connects TRBV7-6 to TRBJ2-7; D gene ambiguous. Germline V gives CDR1 SGHVS, CDR2 FNYEAQ. Trimming stripped 2 bases from V and 4 bases from J, with 12 bases between. CDR3 length equals 14 residues.